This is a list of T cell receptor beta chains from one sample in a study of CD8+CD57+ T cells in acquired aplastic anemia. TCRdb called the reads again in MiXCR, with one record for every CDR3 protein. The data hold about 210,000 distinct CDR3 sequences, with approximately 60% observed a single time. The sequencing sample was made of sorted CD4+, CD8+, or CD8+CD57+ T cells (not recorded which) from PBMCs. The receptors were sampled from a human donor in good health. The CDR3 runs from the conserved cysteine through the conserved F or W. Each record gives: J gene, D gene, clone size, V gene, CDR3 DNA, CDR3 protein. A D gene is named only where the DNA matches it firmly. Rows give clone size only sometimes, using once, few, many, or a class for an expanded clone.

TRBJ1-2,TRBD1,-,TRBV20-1,TGCAGTATTCCGCTGGGACAGGTCTATGGCTACACCTTC,CSIPLGQVYGYTF
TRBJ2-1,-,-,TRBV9,TGTGCCAGCAGCGCGTCCCTGTCTGGTCGGTCGGGGGTATACAATGAGCAGTTCTTC,CASSASLSGRSGVYNEQFF
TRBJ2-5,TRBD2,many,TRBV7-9,TGTGCCAGCAGCTTAGCTCTAGCGGGAGGGCCGGTACGAGAGACCCAGTACTTC,CASSLALAGGPVRETQYF
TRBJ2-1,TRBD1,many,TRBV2,TGTGCCAGACGGTCCGGGACAGTAGACAATGAGCAGTTCTTC,CARRSGTVDNEQFF
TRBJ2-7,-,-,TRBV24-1,TGTGCCACCAGTGAGATCAGGGACCACGAGCAGTACTTC,CATSEIRDHEQYF
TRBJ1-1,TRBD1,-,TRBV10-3,TGTGCCATCAGGGACAGGGGGTACACTGAAGCTTTCTTT,CAIRDRGYTEAFF
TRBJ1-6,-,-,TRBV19,TGTGCCAGTAGTAAAATGGATAATTCACCCCTCCACTTT,CASSKMDNSPLHF
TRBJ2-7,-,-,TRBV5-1,TGCGCCAGCAGCTTGGATGGGGGGCGGGAGCAGTACTTC,CASSLDGGREQYF
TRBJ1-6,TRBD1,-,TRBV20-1,TGCAGTGCCCCTCCACAGGGGCCCTATAATTCACCCCTCCACTTT,CSAPPQGPYNSPLHF
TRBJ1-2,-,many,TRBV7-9,TGTGCCAGCAGCCCCAGGACGGCCGAACGGGGCTACACCTTC,CASSPRTAERGYTF
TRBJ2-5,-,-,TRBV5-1,TGCGCCAGCAGCCCAGCGGGCACAGATACGCAGTACTTC,CASSPAGTDTQYF
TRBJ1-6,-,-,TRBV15,TGTGCCACCCGGGGAGGGGAAGCACCCCTCCACTTT,CATRGGEAPLHF
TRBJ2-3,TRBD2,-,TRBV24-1,TGTGCCACCAGTGATTCGAGTGGGCGGGGGGGCCGTGATACGCAGTATTTT,CATSDSSGRGGRDTQYF
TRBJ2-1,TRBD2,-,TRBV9,TGTGCCAGCAGCGTATCTAGCGGGGGCAATGAGCAGTTCTTC,CASSVSSGGNEQFF
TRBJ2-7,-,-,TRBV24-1,TGTGCCACCGGTGATTTGCAAGGGGGGGGCGGGCAGTACTTC,CATGDLQGGGGQYF
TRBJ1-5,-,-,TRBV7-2,TGTGCCAGCAGCCCCGTTTTGGAAATGGGCAATCAGCCCCAGCATTTT,CASSPVLEMGNQPQHF
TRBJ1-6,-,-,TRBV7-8,TGTGCCAGCAGCTTAGGGCCGGATAATTCACCCCTCCACTTT,CASSLGPDNSPLHF
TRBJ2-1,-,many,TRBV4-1,TGCGCCAGCAGCCAAGAACAATGGGACCGTTACAATGAGCAGTTCTTC,CASSQEQWDRYNEQFF